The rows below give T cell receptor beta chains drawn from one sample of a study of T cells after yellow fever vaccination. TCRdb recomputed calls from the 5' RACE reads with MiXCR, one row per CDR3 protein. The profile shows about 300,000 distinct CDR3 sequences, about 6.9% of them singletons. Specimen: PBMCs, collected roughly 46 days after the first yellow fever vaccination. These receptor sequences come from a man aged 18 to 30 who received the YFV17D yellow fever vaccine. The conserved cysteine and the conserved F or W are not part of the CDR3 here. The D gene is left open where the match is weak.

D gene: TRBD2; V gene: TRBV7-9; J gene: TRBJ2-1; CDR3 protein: ASSLNPLATNEQF
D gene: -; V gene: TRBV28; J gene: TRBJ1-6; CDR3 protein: ASRTGGSPLH
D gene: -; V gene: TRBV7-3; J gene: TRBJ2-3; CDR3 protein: ASSLGTRDTQY
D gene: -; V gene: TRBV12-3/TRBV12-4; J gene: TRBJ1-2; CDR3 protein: ASRAGSYGYT
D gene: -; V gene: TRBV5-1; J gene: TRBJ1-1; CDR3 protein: ASSSDRGTEAF
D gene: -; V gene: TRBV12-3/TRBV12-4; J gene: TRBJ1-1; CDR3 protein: ASSRGAEAF
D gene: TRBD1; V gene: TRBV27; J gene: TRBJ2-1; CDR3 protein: ASSPGQGASAYNEQF
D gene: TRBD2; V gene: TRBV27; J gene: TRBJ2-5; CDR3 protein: ASSFIAGSQETQY
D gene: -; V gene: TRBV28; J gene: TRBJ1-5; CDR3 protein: ASATVNQPQH
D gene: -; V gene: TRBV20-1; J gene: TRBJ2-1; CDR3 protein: SAIDRLAGEQF
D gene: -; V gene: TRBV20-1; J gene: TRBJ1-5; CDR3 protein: SARRSGAPDQPQH
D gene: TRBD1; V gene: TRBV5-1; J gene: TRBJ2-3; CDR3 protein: ASSYPDRGTDTQY
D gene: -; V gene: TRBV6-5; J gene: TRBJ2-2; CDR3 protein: ASSYSRTVGELF
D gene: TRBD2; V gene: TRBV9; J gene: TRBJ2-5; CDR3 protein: ASSVVAGKEETQY
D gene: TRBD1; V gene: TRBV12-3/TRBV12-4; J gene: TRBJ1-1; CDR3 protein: ASSSTRGRRAF
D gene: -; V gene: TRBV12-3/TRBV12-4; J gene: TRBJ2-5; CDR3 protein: ASHRRGETQY
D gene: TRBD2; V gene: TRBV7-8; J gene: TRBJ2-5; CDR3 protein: ASSLVSGVHGLQETQY
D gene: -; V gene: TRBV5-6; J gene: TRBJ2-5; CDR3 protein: ASSFGPKETQY
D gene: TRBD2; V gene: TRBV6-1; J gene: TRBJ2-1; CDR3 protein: ATSGGGKDEQF
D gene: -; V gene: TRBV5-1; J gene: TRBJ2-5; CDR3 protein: ASSLDRRGYQETQY
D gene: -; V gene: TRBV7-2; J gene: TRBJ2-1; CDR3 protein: ASSSYGGGTNEQF
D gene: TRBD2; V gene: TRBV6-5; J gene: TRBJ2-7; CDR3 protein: ASSYLSGGSYEQY
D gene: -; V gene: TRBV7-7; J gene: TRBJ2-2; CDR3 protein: AGSQGGPGELF
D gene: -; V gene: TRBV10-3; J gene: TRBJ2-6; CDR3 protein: ASGPDSGANVLT
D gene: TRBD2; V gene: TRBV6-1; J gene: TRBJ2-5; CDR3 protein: ASSDPSSGDGIETQY
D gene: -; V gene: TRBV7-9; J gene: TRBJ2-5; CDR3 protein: AGSQSGQETQY
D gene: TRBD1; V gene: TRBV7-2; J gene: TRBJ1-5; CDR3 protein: ASSMGGGTGDQPQH
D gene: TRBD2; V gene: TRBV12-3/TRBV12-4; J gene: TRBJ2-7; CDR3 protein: ASSLGTSGESSYEQY
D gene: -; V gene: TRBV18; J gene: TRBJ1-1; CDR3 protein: ASSPALNTNTEAF
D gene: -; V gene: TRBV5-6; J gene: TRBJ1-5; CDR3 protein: ASSLRGVQPQH
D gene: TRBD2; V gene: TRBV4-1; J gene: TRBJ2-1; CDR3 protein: ASSQGLAEGHEQF
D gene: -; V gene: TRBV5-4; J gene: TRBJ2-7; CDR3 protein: ASSLQGIKGEQY
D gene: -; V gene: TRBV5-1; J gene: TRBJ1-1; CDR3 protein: ASSVYAGPMNTEAF
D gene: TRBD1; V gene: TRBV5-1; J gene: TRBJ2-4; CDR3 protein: ASSLASGGDIQY
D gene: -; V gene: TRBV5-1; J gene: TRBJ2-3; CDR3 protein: ASRDPGPEDTQY
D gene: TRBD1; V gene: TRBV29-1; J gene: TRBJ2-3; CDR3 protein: SASGGSAQY
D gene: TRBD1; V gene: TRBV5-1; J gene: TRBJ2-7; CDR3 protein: ASSLAQTGATYEQY